This TCR beta chain was sequenced for a study of identical twins. Study-wide points: In drawing conclusions, the study used cross-sectional statistical analysis and did not follow the same donors. Clonotypes of the beta chain that were abundant in cord blood carried fewer insertions (memory repertoires showed none).

Through template switching, a universal primer site was introduced, and the cDNA contained unique molecular identifiers. TCRdb itself ran the 5' RACE reads through MiXCR, one entry per CDR3 protein. Of 1.5 million to 2 million distinct CDR3 sequences in the sample, about 32% are singletons; the top ten hold roughly 0.3%. As regards this clonotype: Its antigen remains unidentified.

The sequencing input was cord blood. This clonotype was obtained from a newborn girl in good health.

CDR3 region: CSATDRGSYNSPLHF. The CDR3 DNA sequence: TGCAGTGCCACAGACAGGGGATCCTATAATTCACCCCTCCACTTT. This chain connects TRBV20-1 to TRBJ1-6, with 8 bases that match TRBD1. The V and J ends lost 6 bases and 1 base, in that order; junction bases with no gene match: 5. From germline, CDR1 is DFQATT and CDR2 SNEGSKA (reference sequence). The CDR3 runs 15 residues.